This T cell receptor beta chain was sequenced during a study of Graves' ophthalmopathy and Graves' hyperthyroidism. Whole-study context: Peripheral blood samples were taken at initial diagnosis, before any treatment.

In germline, CDR1 is MDHEN, CDR2 SYDVKM. V gave up 4 bases and J gave up 4 bases, with 14 bases separating them. CDR3 length: 14 amino acids. RNA transcripts yielded amplified TCR beta CDR3 regions. RT-PCR was first run with HTBI primers, then multiplex PCR in a second round. TCRdb re-derived calls from the multiplex PCR reads in MiXCR, one entry per CDR3 protein. The repertoire holds about 400,000 distinct CDR3 sequences, with 15% to 20% as singletons. This clonotype has ten or more counts. The source is a woman aged 18-29 years with Graves' ophthalmopathy. The sample consisted of peripheral blood. The chain joins TRBV28 to TRBJ2-7; D perhaps matches TRBD1 (5 bases). The CDR3 protein is CASSSRLTAYEQYF. The CDR3 DNA is TGTGCCAGCAGTTCACGCCTGACAGCATACGAGCAGTACTTC.